This T cell receptor (beta chain) derives from a study of T cells after yellow fever vaccination. On the study more broadly: Any fraction with a low cell number was prepared using SMART-Seq v4 Ultra Low Input. Study outcomes and limitations: Weaker overall was a secondary response that nonetheless peaked faster, on day 5 versus 15. The booster response re-showed most primary clones: 95% to 96% CD4, around 85% CD8.

TCRdb redid the calling of the 5' RACE reads with MiXCR, one entry per CDR3 protein. The sample has fewer than 400,000 distinct CDR3 sequences; roughly 6.1% are singletons. This clonotype was recorded many times. The antigen is not known. This CDR3 comprises 14 residues. Trimming pared 7 bases from V and 5 bases from J, leaving 15 bases between. Germline CDR1 reads SGHVS; CDR2 reads FNYEAQ. Here the sequenced sample was PBMCs, taken 5 days after the yellow fever booster vaccination. The rearrangement joins TRBV7-6 to TRBJ2-1; D ambiguous. The receptor's source is a man under 40 who received the YFV17D yellow fever vaccine. The CDR3 reads CASTSASDNNEQFF. The CDR3 DNA reads TGTGCCAGCACCTCCGCCAGCGATAACAATGAGCAGTTCTTC.